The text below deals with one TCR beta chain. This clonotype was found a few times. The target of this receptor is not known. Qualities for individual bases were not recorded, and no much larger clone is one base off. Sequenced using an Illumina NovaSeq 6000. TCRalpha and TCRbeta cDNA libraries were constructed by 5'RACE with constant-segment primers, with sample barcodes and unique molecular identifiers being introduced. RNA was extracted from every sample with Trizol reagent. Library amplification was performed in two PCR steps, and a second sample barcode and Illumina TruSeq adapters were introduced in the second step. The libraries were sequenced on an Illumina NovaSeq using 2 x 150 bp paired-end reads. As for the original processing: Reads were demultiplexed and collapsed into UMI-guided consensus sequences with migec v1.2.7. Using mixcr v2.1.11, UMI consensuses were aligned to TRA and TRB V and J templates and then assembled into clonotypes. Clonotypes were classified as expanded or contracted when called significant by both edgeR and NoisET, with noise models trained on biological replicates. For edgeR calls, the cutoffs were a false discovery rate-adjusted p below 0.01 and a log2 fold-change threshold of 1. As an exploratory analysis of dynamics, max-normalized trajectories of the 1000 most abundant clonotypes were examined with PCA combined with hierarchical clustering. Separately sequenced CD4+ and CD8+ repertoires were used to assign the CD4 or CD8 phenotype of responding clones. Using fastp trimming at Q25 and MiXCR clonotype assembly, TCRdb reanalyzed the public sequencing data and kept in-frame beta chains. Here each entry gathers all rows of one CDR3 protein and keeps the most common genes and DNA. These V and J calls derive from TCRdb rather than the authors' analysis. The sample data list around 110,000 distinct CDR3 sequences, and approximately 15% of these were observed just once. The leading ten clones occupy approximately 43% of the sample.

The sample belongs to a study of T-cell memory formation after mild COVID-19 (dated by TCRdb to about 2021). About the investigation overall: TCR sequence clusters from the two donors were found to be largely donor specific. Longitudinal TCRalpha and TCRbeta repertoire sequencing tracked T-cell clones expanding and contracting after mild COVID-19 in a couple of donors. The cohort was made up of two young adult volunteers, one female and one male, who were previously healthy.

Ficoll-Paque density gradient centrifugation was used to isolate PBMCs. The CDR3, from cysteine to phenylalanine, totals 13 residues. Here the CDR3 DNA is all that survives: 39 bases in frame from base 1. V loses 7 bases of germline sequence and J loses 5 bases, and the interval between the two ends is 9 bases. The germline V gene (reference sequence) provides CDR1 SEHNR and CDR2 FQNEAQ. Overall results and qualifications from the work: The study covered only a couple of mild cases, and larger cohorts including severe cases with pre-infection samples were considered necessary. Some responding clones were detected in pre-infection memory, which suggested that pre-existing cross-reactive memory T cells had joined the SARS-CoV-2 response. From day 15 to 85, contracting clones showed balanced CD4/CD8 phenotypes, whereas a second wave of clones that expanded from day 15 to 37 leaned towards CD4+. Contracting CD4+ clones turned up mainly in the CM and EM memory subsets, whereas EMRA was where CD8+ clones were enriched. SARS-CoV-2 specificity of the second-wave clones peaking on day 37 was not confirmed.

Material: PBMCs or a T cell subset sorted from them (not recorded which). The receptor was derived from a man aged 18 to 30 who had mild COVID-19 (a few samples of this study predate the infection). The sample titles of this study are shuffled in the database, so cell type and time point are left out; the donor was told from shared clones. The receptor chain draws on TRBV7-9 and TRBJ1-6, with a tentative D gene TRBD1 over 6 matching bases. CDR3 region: CASIDRNNSPLHF. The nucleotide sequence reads TGTGCCAGCATCGACAGGAATAATTCACCCCTCCACTTT.